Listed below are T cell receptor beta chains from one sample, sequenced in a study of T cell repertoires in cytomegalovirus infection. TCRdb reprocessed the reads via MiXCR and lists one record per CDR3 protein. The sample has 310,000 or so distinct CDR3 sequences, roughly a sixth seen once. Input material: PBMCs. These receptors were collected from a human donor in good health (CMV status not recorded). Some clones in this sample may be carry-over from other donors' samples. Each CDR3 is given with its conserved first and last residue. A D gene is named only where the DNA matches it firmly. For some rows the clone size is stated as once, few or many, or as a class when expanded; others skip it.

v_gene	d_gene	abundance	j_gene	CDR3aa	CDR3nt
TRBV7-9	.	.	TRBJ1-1	CASSLGQPPEAFF	TGTGCCAGCAGCTTAGGGCAGCCTCCGGAAGCTTTCTTT
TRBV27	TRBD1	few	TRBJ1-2	CASSRSGRGTYGYTF	TGTGCCAGCAGTCGAAGTGGCAGGGGGACCTATGGCTACACCTTC
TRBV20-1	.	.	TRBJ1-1	CSASGSLNTEAFF	TGCAGTGCTAGTGGCAGCTTGAACACTGAAGCTTTCTTT
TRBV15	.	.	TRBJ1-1	CATSRDVRNTEAFF	TGTGCCACCAGCAGAGATGTGAGGAACACTGAAGCTTTCTTT
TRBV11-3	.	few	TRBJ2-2	CASRIFGDAGELFF	TGTGCCAGCAGGATTTTCGGGGATGCCGGGGAGCTGTTTTTT
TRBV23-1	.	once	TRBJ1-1	CAWDITMNTEAFF	TGCGCCTGGGACATCACCATGAACACTGAAGCTTTCTTT
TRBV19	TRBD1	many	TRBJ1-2	CASSIDPGRTGSLGDSNYGYTF	TGTGCCAGTAGTATAGATCCGGGAAGGACAGGGTCCCTAGGGGACTCTAACTATGGCTACACCTTC
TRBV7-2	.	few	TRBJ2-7	CASSGPSGEQYF	TGTGCCAGCAGCGGGCCAAGTGGCGAGCAGTACTTC
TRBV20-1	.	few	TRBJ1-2	CSATNPTDYGYTF	TGCAGTGCTACTAACCCTACGGACTATGGCTACACCTTC
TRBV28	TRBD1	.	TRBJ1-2	CASSLGDREGGYTF	TGTGCCAGCAGTTTAGGGGACAGGGAAGGTGGCTACACCTTC
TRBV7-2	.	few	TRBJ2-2	CASRTLSNTGELFF	TGTGCCAGCAGGACATTATCGAACACCGGGGAGCTGTTTTTT
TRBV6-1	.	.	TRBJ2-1	CASSKIRGVRISYNEQFF	TGTGCCAGCAGCAAGATCAGGGGTGTTAGGATCTCCTACAATGAGCAGTTCTTC
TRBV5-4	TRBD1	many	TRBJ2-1	CASSLYRGSYNEQFF	TGTGCCAGCAGCTTGTACAGGGGCTCCTACAATGAGCAGTTCTTC
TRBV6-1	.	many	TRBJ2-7	CASSETGEYEQYF	TGTGCCAGCAGTGAAACCGGGGAATACGAGCAGTACTTC